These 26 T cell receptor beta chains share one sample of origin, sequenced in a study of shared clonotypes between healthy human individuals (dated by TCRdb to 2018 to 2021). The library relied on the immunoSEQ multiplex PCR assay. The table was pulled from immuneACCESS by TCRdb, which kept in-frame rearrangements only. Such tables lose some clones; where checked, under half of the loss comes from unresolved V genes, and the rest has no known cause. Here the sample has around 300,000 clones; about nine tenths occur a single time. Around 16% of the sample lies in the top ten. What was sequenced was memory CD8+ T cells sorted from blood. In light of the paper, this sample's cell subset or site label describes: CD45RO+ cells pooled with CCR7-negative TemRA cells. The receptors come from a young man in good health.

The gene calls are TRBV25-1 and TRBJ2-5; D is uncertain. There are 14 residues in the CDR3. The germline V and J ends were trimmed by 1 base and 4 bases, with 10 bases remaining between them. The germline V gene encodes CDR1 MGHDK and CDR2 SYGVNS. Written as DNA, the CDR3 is TGTGCCAGCAGTGAATTCGAAGATTCAGAGACCCAGTACTTC. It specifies CASSEFEDSETQYF. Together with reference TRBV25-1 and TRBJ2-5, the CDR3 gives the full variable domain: EADIYQTPRYLVIGTGKKITLECSQTMGHDKMYWYQQDPGMELHLIHYSYGVNSTEKGDLSSESTVSRIRTEHFPLTLESARPSHTSQYLCASSEFEDSETQYFGPGTRLLVL.

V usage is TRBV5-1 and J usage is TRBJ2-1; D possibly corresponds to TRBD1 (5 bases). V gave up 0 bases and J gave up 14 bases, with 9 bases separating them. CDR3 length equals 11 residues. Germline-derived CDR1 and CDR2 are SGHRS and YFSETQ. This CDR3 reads CASSLVQVEFF. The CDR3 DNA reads TGCGCCAGCAGCTTGGTACAGGTTGAGTTCTTC.

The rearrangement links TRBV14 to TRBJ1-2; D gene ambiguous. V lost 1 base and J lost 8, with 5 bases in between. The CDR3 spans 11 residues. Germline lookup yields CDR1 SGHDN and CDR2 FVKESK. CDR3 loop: CASSQGYGYTF. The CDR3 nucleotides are TGTGCCAGCAGCCAAGGGTACGGCTACACCTTC.

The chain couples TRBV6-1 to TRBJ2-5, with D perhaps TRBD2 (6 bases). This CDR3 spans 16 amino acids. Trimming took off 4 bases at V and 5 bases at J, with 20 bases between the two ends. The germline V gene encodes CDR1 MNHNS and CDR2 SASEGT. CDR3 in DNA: TGTGCCAGCAGTGGGCGGGACGGATCACGGGTTGAGACCCAGTACTTC. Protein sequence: CASSGRDGSRVETQYF.

The CDR3 nucleotides read TGTGCCAGCAGTGGGTTGACAGCATCACAAGAGACCCAGTACTTC. This translates into CASSGLTASQETQYF. The chain joins TRBV6-5 to TRBJ2-5; perhaps TRBD1 as D (5 bases). The CDR3 spans 15 residues. Germline loops: CDR1 MNHEY, CDR2 SVGAGI. Deletions cut 5 bases from V and 2 bases from J, with 15 bases between.

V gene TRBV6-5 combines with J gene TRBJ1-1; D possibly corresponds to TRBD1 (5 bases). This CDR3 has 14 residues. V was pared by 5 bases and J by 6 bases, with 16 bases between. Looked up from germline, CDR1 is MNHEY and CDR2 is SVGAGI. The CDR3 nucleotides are TGTGCCAGCAGTCTATCAGGGTTTTTAGCTGAAGCTTTCTTT. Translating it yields CASSLSGFLAEAFF.

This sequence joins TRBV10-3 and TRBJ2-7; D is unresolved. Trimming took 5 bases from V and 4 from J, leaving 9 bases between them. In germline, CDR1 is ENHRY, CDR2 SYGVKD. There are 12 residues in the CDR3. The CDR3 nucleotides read TGTGCCATCAGTATGACCGATTACGAGCAGTACTTC. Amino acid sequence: CAISMTDYEQYF.

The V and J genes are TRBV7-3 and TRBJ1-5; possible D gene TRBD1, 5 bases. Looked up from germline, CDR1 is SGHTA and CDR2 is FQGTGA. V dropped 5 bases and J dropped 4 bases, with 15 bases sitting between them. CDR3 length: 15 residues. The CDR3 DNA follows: TGTGCCAGCAGCGCCGCCGGGGCGAGAAATCAGCCCCAGCATTTT. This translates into CASSAAGARNQPQHF.

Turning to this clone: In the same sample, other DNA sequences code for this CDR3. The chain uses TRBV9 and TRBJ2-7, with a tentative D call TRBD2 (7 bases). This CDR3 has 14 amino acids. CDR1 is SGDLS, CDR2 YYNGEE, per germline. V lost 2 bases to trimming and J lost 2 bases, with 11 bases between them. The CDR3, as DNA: TGTGCCAGCAGCGTTGGCGGGGGCGCCTACGAGCAGTACTTC. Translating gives CASSVGGGAYEQYF.

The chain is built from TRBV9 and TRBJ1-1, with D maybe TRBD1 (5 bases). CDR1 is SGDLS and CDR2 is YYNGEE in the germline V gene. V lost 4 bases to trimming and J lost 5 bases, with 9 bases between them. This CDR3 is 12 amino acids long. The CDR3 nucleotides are TGTGCCAGCAGCTCCTGGGGGACTGAAGCTTTCTTT. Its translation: CASSSWGTEAFF.

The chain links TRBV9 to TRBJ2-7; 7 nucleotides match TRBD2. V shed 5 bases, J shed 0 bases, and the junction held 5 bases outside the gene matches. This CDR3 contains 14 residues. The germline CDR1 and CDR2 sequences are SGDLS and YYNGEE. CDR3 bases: TGTGCCAGCAGTGCGGGAGCCAGCTCCTACGAGCAGTACTTC. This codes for CASSAGASSYEQYF.

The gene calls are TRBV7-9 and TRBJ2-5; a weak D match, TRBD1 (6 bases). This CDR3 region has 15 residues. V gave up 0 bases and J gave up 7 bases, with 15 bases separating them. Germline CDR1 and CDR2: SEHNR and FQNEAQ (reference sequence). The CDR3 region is CASSLAGNRVRTQYF. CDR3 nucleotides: TGTGCCAGCAGCTTAGCGGGTAACAGGGTTAGGACCCAGTACTTC.

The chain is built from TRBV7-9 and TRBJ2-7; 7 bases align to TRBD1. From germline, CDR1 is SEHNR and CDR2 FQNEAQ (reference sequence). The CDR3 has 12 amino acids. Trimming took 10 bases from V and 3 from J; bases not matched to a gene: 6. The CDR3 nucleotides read TGTGCCACCTGGGACAGCCACTACGAGCAGTACTTC. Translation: CATWDSHYEQYF.

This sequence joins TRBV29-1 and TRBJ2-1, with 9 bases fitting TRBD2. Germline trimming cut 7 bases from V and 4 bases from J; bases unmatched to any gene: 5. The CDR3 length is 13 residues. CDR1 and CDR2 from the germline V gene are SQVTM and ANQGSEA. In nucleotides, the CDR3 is TGCAGCGCTCGACTAGCGGATTACAATGAGCAGTTCTTC. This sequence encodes CSARLADYNEQFF.

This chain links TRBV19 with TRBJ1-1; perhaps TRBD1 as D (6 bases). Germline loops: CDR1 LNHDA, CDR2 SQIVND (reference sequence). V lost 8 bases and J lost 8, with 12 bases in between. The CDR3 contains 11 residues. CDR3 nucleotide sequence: TGTGCCAGTCCAAGCGGGACAGAAGCTTTCTTT. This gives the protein CASPSGTEAFF. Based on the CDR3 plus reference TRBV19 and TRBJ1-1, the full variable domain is DGGITQSPKYLFRKEGQNVTLSCEQNLNHDAMYWYRQDPGQGLRLIYYSQIVNDFQKGDIAEGYSVSREKKESFPLTVTSAQKNPTAFYLCASPSGTEAFFGQGTRLTVV.

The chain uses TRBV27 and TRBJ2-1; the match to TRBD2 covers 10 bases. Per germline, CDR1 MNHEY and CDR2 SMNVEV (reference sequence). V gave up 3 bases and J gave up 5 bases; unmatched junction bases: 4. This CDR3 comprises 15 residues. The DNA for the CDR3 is TGTGCCAGCAGTTTGGGACTAGCGATCCACAATGAGCAGTTCTTC. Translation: CASSLGLAIHNEQFF.

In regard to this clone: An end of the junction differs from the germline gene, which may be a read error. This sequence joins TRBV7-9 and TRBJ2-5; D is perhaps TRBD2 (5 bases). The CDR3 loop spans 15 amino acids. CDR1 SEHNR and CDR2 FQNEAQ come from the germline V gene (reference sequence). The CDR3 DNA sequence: TGTGCCAGCAGCTTAGCGGCCGGGGTACAAGAGGCCCAGTACTTC. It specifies CASSLAAGVQEAQYF.

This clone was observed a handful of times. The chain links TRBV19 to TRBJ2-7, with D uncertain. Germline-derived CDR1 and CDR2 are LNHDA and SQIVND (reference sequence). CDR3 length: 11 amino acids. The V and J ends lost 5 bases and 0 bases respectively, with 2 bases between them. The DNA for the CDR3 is TGTGCCAGTAGTGACTCCTACGAGCAGTACTTC. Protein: CASSDSYEQYF.

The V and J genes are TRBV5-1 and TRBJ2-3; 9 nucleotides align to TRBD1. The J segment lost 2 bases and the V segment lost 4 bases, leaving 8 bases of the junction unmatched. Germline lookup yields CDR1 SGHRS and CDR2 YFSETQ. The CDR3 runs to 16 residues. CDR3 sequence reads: CASSPGTGGPTDTQYF. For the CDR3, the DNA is TGCGCCAGCAGCCCCGGCACAGGGGGCCCCACAGATACGCAGTATTTT.

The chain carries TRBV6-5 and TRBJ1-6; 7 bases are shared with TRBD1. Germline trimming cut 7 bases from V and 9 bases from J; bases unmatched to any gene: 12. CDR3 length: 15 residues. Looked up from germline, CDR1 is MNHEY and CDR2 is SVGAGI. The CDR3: CASTPTGTATSPLHF. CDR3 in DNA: TGTGCCAGCACCCCCACTGGGACAGCTACTTCACCCCTCCACTTT.

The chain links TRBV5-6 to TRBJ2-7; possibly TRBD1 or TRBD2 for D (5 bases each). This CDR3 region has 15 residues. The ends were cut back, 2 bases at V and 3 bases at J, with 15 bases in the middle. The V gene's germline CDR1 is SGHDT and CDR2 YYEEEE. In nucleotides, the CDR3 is TGTGCCAGCAGCTTTGGTGGGACCGCAGGCTACGAGCAGTACTTC. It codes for CASSFGGTAGYEQYF.

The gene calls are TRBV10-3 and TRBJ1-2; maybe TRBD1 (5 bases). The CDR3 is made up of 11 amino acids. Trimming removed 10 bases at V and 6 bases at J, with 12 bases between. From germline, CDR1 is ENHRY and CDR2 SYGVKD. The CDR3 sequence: CATTWGDGYTF. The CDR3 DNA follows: TGTGCCACCACTTGGGGGGATGGCTACACCTTC.

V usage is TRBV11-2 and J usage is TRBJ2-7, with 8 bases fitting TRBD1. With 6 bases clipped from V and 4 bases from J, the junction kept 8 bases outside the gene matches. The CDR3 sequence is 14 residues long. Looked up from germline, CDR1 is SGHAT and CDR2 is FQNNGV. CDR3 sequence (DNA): TGTGCCAGCAGATTCGGACAGGGTCGGTACGAGCAGTACTTC. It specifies CASRFGQGRYEQYF.

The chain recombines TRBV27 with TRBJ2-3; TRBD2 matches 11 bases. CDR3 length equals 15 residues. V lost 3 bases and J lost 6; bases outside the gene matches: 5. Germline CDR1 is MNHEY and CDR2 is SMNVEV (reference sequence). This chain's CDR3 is CASSFGTSGLDTQYF. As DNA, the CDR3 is TGTGCCAGCAGTTTCGGGACTAGCGGCCTTGATACGCAGTATTTT.

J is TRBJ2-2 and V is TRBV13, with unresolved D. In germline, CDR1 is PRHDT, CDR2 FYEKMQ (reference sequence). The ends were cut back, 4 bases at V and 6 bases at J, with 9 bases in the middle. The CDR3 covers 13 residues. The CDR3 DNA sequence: TGTGCCAGCAGCTATGGATCTCCCGGGGAGCTGTTTTTT. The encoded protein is CASSYGSPGELFF.

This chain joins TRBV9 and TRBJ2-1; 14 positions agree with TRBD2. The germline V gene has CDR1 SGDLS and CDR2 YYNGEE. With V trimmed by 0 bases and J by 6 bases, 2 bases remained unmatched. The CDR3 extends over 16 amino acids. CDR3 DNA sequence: TGTGCCAGCAGCGTAGAGGGACTAGCGGGAGTCAATGAGCAGTTCTTC. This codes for CASSVEGLAGVNEQFF.